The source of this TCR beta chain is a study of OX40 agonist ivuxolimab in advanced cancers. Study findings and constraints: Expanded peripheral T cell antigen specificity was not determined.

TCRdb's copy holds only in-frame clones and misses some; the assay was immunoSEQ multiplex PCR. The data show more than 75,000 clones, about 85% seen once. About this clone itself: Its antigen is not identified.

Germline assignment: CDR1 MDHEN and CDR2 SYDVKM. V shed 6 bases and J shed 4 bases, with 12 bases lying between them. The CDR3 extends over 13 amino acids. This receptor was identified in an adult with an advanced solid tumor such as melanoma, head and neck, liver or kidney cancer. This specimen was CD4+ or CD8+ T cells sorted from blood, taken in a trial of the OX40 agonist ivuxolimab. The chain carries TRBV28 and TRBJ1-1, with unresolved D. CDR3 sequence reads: CASRAVSGTEAFF. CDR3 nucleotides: TGTGCCAGCAGAGCTGTCAGTGGCACTGAAGCTTTCTTT.